This T cell receptor beta chain is drawn from a study of T-cell memory formation after mild COVID-19. Study findings and constraints: Certain responding clones were present in pre-infection memory, suggesting participation of cross-reactive memory. Clones contracting day 15 to 85 were balanced CD4/CD8; later expanders leaned CD4+.

This clonotype has more than one count but fewer than ten. The antigen is undetermined. One entry per CDR3 protein results from TCRdb running MiXCR on the 5' RACE reads. The table includes 350,000 or so distinct CDR3 sequences, around 13% detected once. The length of the CDR3 is 17 residues. The ends were cut back, 7 bases at V and 3 bases at J, with 22 bases in the middle. Germline CDR1 reads SEHNR; CDR2 reads FQNEAQ (reference sequence). Sequenced input: PBMCs or a T cell subset sorted from them (not recorded which). This chain connects TRBV7-9 to TRBJ2-1; a possible D gene is TRBD1 (5 bases). This clonotype originated in a man aged 18 to 30 who had mild COVID-19 (a few samples of this study predate the infection). Cell type and time point are not known. The CDR3 protein is CASTPHAGLDSYNEQFF. DNA for the CDR3: TGTGCCAGCACCCCCCACGCCGGTTTAGACAGCTACAATGAGCAGTTCTTC.